A selection of T cell receptor beta chains follows, all from one sample in a study of blood T cells in healthy people across ages. TCRdb processed the 5' RACE reads anew with MiXCR; each CDR3 protein has one entry. The repertoire holds 650,000 to 1,000,000 distinct CDR3 sequences, with under 40% as singletons. The sample was blood. These receptors all come from a man aged 18-30 years in good health. The CDR3 runs from the conserved cysteine through the conserved F or W. Each record gives: J gene, CDR3 length, V gene, D gene, clone size, CDR3 DNA, CDR3 protein. D genes are given only for firm matches. Clone size appears in some rows only: once, few, many, or a class for an expanded clone.

j_gene: TRBJ2-1; len: 13; v_gene: TRBV4-2; d_gene: TRBD2; abundance: .; CDR3nt: TGTGCCAGCAGCGAGATAGCGGGAGATGAGCAGTTCTTC; CDR3aa: CASSEIAGDEQFF
j_gene: TRBJ2-7; len: 13; v_gene: TRBV6-2/TRBV6-3; d_gene: TRBD1; abundance: .; CDR3nt: TGTGCCAGCAGTGGGGACAGGGTTAGTGAGCAGTACTTC; CDR3aa: CASSGDRVSEQYF
j_gene: TRBJ2-5; len: 16; v_gene: TRBV10-3; d_gene: TRBD2; abundance: .; CDR3nt: TGTGCCATCAGTTCGGACACTAGCGGGAGGGGAGAGACCCAGTACTTC; CDR3aa: CAISSDTSGRGETQYF
j_gene: TRBJ2-3; len: 12; v_gene: TRBV3-1; d_gene: .; abundance: .; CDR3nt: TGTGCCAGCAGCCAAGACGGGAAGGGGCAGTATTTT; CDR3aa: CASSQDGKGQYF
j_gene: TRBJ1-5; len: 14; v_gene: TRBV12-3/TRBV12-4; d_gene: .; abundance: .; CDR3nt: TGTGCCAGCAGCCCTGATCCCGGCGGTCAGCCCCAGCATTTT; CDR3aa: CASSPDPGGQPQHF
j_gene: TRBJ2-1; len: 13; v_gene: TRBV5-4; d_gene: .; abundance: once; CDR3nt: TGTGCCAGCAGCTTGGAAGGGGATGGTGAGCAGTTCTTC; CDR3aa: CASSLEGDGEQFF
j_gene: TRBJ1-4; len: 13; v_gene: TRBV5-5; d_gene: .; abundance: .; CDR3nt: TGTGCCAGCAGCCGGACATCGAATGAAAAACTGTTTTTT; CDR3aa: CASSRTSNEKLFF
j_gene: TRBJ2-7; len: 14; v_gene: TRBV12-3/TRBV12-4; d_gene: .; abundance: .; CDR3nt: TGTGCCAGCAGTTTATCGGGGGTGCCCTACGAGCAGTACTTC; CDR3aa: CASSLSGVPYEQYF
j_gene: TRBJ2-4; len: 15; v_gene: TRBV14; d_gene: .; abundance: few; CDR3nt: TGTGCCAGCAGCTTCCAGGGAACCTACAAAAACATTCAGTACTTC; CDR3aa: CASSFQGTYKNIQYF
j_gene: TRBJ2-7; len: 15; v_gene: TRBV5-1; d_gene: .; abundance: .; CDR3nt: TGCGCCAACAGCTTGGGGCAGGGAAGCTCCTACGAGCAGTACTTC; CDR3aa: CANSLGQGSSYEQYF
j_gene: TRBJ2-5; len: 14; v_gene: TRBV7-2; d_gene: TRBD1; abundance: .; CDR3nt: TGTGCCAGCAGCTCGGCACAGGGGGTAAAGACCCAGTACTTC; CDR3aa: CASSSAQGVKTQYF
j_gene: TRBJ1-2; len: 13; v_gene: TRBV12-3/TRBV12-4; d_gene: .; abundance: .; CDR3nt: TGTGCCAGCAGTGTGGGACTGAATAATGGCTACACCTTC; CDR3aa: CASSVGLNNGYTF
j_gene: TRBJ1-4; len: 14; v_gene: TRBV9; d_gene: .; abundance: .; CDR3nt: TGTGCCAGCAGCGTAACTGAGCGGGGTGAAAAACTGTTTTTT; CDR3aa: CASSVTERGEKLFF
j_gene: TRBJ1-5; len: 15; v_gene: TRBV7-6; d_gene: TRBD1; abundance: few; CDR3nt: TGTGCCAGCAGCCTAGGGGCAGGGGGAGATCAGCCCCAGCATTTT; CDR3aa: CASSLGAGGDQPQHF
j_gene: TRBJ2-5; len: 15; v_gene: TRBV7-2; d_gene: TRBD1; abundance: many; CDR3nt: TGTGCCAGCAGCTCCGGGACAGGACCCCAAGAGACCCAGTACTTC; CDR3aa: CASSSGTGPQETQYF
j_gene: TRBJ2-1; len: 11; v_gene: TRBV12-3/TRBV12-4; d_gene: .; abundance: .; CDR3nt: TGTGCCAGCGGCGGGTTGAATGAGCAGTTCTTC; CDR3aa: CASGGLNEQFF
j_gene: TRBJ2-3; len: 13; v_gene: TRBV12-3/TRBV12-4; d_gene: TRBD2; abundance: many; CDR3nt: TGTGCCAGCAGTTTAGGTAGCGGGGATACGCAGTATTTT; CDR3aa: CASSLGSGDTQYF
j_gene: TRBJ1-2; len: 13; v_gene: TRBV5-1; d_gene: .; abundance: few; CDR3nt: TGCGCCAGCAGCCCTGACAGCCCCTATGGCTACACCTTC; CDR3aa: CASSPDSPYGYTF
j_gene: TRBJ2-5; len: 14; v_gene: TRBV4-3; d_gene: .; abundance: many; CDR3nt: TGCGCCAGCAGCCGGGGTAGCCTCGGGGAGACCCAGTACTTC; CDR3aa: CASSRGSLGETQYF
j_gene: TRBJ2-7; len: 14; v_gene: TRBV11-2; d_gene: .; abundance: .; CDR3nt: TGTGCCAGCAGCTTAGACGGCTTCGGGGACGAGCAGTACTTC; CDR3aa: CASSLDGFGDEQYF
j_gene: TRBJ1-4; len: 14; v_gene: TRBV6-5; d_gene: TRBD1; abundance: .; CDR3nt: TGTGCCAGCAGTTACGGGACAGGGGCTGAAAAACTGTTTTTT; CDR3aa: CASSYGTGAEKLFF
j_gene: TRBJ2-5; len: 16; v_gene: TRBV7-9; d_gene: TRBD1; abundance: few; CDR3nt: TGTGCCAGCAGCTTAATCGGGACAGGGGAGGTAGAGACCCAGTACTTC; CDR3aa: CASSLIGTGEVETQYF
j_gene: TRBJ1-6; len: 18; v_gene: TRBV4-1; d_gene: TRBD1; abundance: .; CDR3nt: TGCGCCAGCAGCCAAAAAATCCTCGGACAGGGCCTCGGTTCACCCCTCCACTTT; CDR3aa: CASSQKILGQGLGSPLHF
j_gene: TRBJ1-5; len: 14; v_gene: TRBV5-5; d_gene: .; abundance: .; CDR3nt: TGTGCCAGCAGCGTTGGACAATCCGGCCAGCCCCAGCATTTT; CDR3aa: CASSVGQSGQPQHF
j_gene: TRBJ2-7; len: 14; v_gene: TRBV11-2; d_gene: .; abundance: .; CDR3nt: TGTGCCAGCAGCTTAGCCCACAGGGATTATGAGCAGTACTTC; CDR3aa: CASSLAHRDYEQYF
j_gene: TRBJ1-4; len: 15; v_gene: TRBV9; d_gene: .; abundance: .; CDR3nt: TGTGCCAGCAGCGTAGTGGGGGGCCCCGCTGAAAAACTGTTTTTT; CDR3aa: CASSVVGGPAEKLFF
j_gene: TRBJ2-5; len: 16; v_gene: TRBV4-3; d_gene: .; abundance: .; CDR3nt: TGCGACAGCAGCCGAGACCTCGGACGGACCCAAGAGACCCAGTACTTC; CDR3aa: CDSSRDLGRTQETQYF
j_gene: TRBJ1-1; len: 18; v_gene: TRBV5-1; d_gene: .; abundance: once; CDR3nt: TGCGCCAGCAGCTTGCCTACAGGGAAATGGGGGACGGACACTGAAGCTTTCTTT; CDR3aa: CASSLPTGKWGTDTEAFF
j_gene: TRBJ2-3; len: 16; v_gene: TRBV7-2; d_gene: TRBD1; abundance: .; CDR3nt: TGTGCCAGCAACCACCGACAGGGACCTGGCACAGATACGCAGTATTTT; CDR3aa: CASNHRQGPGTDTQYF
j_gene: TRBJ2-1; len: 14; v_gene: TRBV7-9; d_gene: TRBD2; abundance: few; CDR3nt: TGTGCCAGCAGAAGGGCTAGCGGTTCCAATGAGCAGTTCTTC; CDR3aa: CASRRASGSNEQFF
j_gene: TRBJ2-7; len: 15; v_gene: TRBV29-1; d_gene: TRBD2; abundance: .; CDR3nt: TGCAGCTCGGCACGGGACTACCCCTCCTACAATGAGCAGTACTTC; CDR3aa: CSSARDYPSYNEQYF
j_gene: TRBJ2-1; len: 20; v_gene: TRBV10-3; d_gene: .; abundance: .; CDR3nt: TGTGCCATCAACTCGGGCAGGGGCCCGGAGGAGCGGGCGACCTACAATGAGCAGTTCTTC; CDR3aa: CAINSGRGPEERATYNEQFF
j_gene: TRBJ2-1; len: 17; v_gene: TRBV4-3; d_gene: TRBD2; abundance: .; CDR3nt: TGCGCCAGCAGCCAAGATGCGGCGGGAGGGCCGGACAATGAGCAGTTCTTC; CDR3aa: CASSQDAAGGPDNEQFF
j_gene: TRBJ1-5; len: 14; v_gene: TRBV6-5; d_gene: .; abundance: few; CDR3nt: TGTGCCAGCAGTAATTCCGACTCGAATCAGCCCCAGCATTTT; CDR3aa: CASSNSDSNQPQHF
j_gene: TRBJ1-2; len: 13; v_gene: TRBV29-1; d_gene: TRBD1; abundance: .; CDR3nt: TGCAGCGTTGAGCAGGGGGAAGCAAGAGGCTACACCTTC; CDR3aa: CSVEQGEARGYTF
j_gene: TRBJ2-1; len: 15; v_gene: TRBV12-3/TRBV12-4; d_gene: .; abundance: once; CDR3nt: TGTGCCAGCAGATCCTGGAGGGGAGCCTACAACGAGCAGTTCTTC; CDR3aa: CASRSWRGAYNEQFF